These 27 T cell receptor beta chains share one sample of origin, sequenced in a study of blood T cell repertoires in COVID-19. The data were produced by immunoSEQ multiplex PCR, yet TCRdb's version contains in-frame clones alone and is incomplete. The sample shows around 160,000 clones, around four fifths of them seen only once. Sequencing used peripheral blood. These receptors all stem from a middle-aged woman with active or convalescent COVID-19.

CDR3 coding DNA: TGTGCCAGCACCAATTTCCCAACCGTCCAGGACAGGGGGCTGAGCCGTAATGAAAAACTGTTTTTT. Translating gives CASTNFPTVQDRGLSRNEKLFF. The chain couples TRBV7-9 to TRBJ1-4; TRBD1 aligns across 11 bases. After removal of 7 bases from V and 4 bases from J, the junction contained 26 bases not matched to a gene. The CDR3 loop spans 22 amino acids. Germline lookup yields CDR1 SEHNR and CDR2 FQNEAQ (reference sequence).

This rearrangement joins TRBV11-2 to TRBJ2-7, with 7 bases aligning to TRBD1. V lost 4 bases, J lost 3 bases, and 6 bases stayed unmatched. The CDR3 extends over 14 amino acids. Germline CDR1 and CDR2: SGHAT and FQNNGV. The chain's CDR3 is CASSSWTGVYEQYF. The CDR3, as DNA: TGTGCCAGCAGCTCATGGACAGGAGTCTACGAGCAGTACTTC. Complete variable domain (other parts from reference TRBV11-2 and TRBJ2-7): EAGVAQSPRYKIIEKRQSVAFWCNPISGHATLYWYQQILGQGPKLLIQFQNNGVVDDSQLPKDRFSAERLKGVDSTLKIQPAKLEDSAVYLCASSSWTGVYEQYFGPGTRLTVT.

The chain recombines TRBV6-5 with TRBJ2-1, with 7 bases matching TRBD1. The V and J ends lost 6 bases and 7 bases, in that order; junction bases with no gene match: 9. In germline, CDR1 is MNHEY, CDR2 SVGAGI. The CDR3 totals 14 residues. CDR3 DNA: TGTGCCAGCAGAAATGACAGGGTGATTAATGAGCAGTTCTTC. It specifies CASRNDRVINEQFF.

The chain is built from TRBV7-9 and TRBJ1-2, with 7 bases fitting TRBD1. Germline V gene data show CDR1 as SEHNR and CDR2 as FQNEAQ (reference sequence). V trimming: 4 bases; J trimming: 7 bases; junction bases outside the gene matches: 6. The CDR3 sequence is 13 residues long. Here the CDR3 reads CASSYRDSRGYTF. In DNA form, the CDR3 reads TGTGCCAGCAGCTATCGGGACAGCCGTGGCTACACCTTC.

The V and J genes are TRBV6-5 and TRBJ1-1; D is ambiguous. Per germline, CDR1 MNHEY and CDR2 SVGAGI. V lost 1 base, J lost 1 base, and 7 bases lay in between. This CDR3 has 14 residues. The CDR3 coding sequence is TGTGCCAGCAGTTACTTGCACAAGAACACTGAAGCTTTCTTT. Translating gives CASSYLHKNTEAFF.

The chain links TRBV7-2 to TRBJ1-2; 9 bases are shared with TRBD1. This CDR3 region has 12 residues. Trimming removed 5 bases from V and 10 bases from J; junction bases left unmatched: 5. From germline, CDR1 is SGHTA and CDR2 FQGNSA. The CDR3 sequence: CASSPRDRDYTF. The CDR3 DNA sequence: TGTGCCAGCAGCCCACGGGACAGGGACTACACCTTC.

The chain is built from TRBV4-3 and TRBJ2-1; TRBD2 agrees at 10 bases. The germline CDR1 and CDR2 sequences are LGHNA and YSLEER. The CDR3 loop spans 16 amino acids. The ends lost 4 bases at V and 7 bases at J; junction bases unmatched: 10. The CDR3 here is CASSLSWASGRNEQFF. CDR3 in DNA: TGCGCCAGCAGCCTATCCTGGGCTAGCGGGAGAAATGAGCAGTTCTTC.

The V and J genes are TRBV27 and TRBJ1-1; TRBD1 might be the D (5 bases). Germline V gene lookup returns CDR1 MNHEY and CDR2 SMNVEV (reference sequence). Trimming cost V 8 bases and J 5 bases, with 21 bases left between them. This CDR3 has 15 residues. CDR3 in amino acids: CASWVALGKGTEAFF. CDR3 coding DNA: TGTGCCAGCTGGGTAGCCCTAGGTAAGGGGACTGAAGCTTTCTTT.

CDR3 in DNA: TGTGCCAGCAGCCCTGCTGCAGGGGCGGAAGAAAAACTGTTTTTT. Translation: CASSPAAGAEEKLFF. This chain uses TRBV28 with TRBJ1-4, with TRBD1 as a possible D gene (6 bases). V was cut by 6 bases and J by 8 bases, with 19 bases left in between. The V gene's germline CDR1 is MDHEN and CDR2 SYDVKM. This CDR3 is 15 amino acids long.

The chain combines TRBV11-2 with TRBJ1-3; D gene unclear. There are 15 residues in the CDR3. Looked up from germline, CDR1 is SGHAT and CDR2 is FQNNGV. V was trimmed by 2 bases and J by 4 bases, leaving 12 bases between them. CDR3 sequence: CASSLSSGTGNTIYF. CDR3 nucleotides: TGTGCCAGCAGCTTAAGCTCGGGAACGGGAAACACCATATATTTT.

This chain connects TRBV7-7 to TRBJ2-3; possibly TRBD1 for D (5 bases). The V and J ends lost 3 bases and 0 bases respectively, with 19 bases between them. CDR1 and CDR2 (germline): SSHAT, FNYEAQ (reference sequence). The CDR3 loop spans 18 amino acids. The CDR3 sequence: CASSLLPPQDPSTDTQYF. The CDR3 coding sequence is TGTGCCAGCAGCTTGCTTCCCCCACAGGACCCCAGCACAGATACGCAGTATTTT.

This chain joins TRBV2 and TRBJ2-3; TRBD2 agrees at 11 bases. V trimming: 4 bases; J trimming: 4 bases; junction bases outside the gene matches: 7. Germline CDR1 reads SNHLY; CDR2 reads FYNNEI. The CDR3 covers 16 residues. The chain's CDR3 is CASSAQIAGGADTQYF. The CDR3 DNA follows: TGTGCCAGCAGTGCCCAGATAGCGGGAGGGGCAGATACGCAGTATTTT.

The chain carries TRBV7-9 and TRBJ1-2, with 7 bases fitting TRBD1. Germline assignment: CDR1 SEHNR and CDR2 FQNEAQ (reference sequence). This CDR3 is 16 amino acids long. V was pared by 5 bases and J by 5 bases, with 14 bases of the junction left unmatched. The CDR3 sequence: CASSQPVTGVEYGYTF. The CDR3 DNA sequence: TGTGCCAGCAGCCAACCGGTTACAGGGGTTGAGTATGGCTACACCTTC.

This chain uses TRBV7-9 with TRBJ1-2; D remains ambiguous. The CDR3 contains 15 residues. The V end was cut by 1 base, the J end by 8 bases, with 17 bases between. The germline V gene has CDR1 SEHNR and CDR2 FQNEAQ (reference sequence). As DNA, the CDR3 is TGTGCCAGCAGCTTAGGAGGAGGCGGACGAAAAGGCTACACCTTC. It codes for CASSLGGGGRKGYTF.

The chain has TRBV7-9 and TRBJ1-4; no definite D call. V lost 5 bases and J 8 bases, leaving 15 bases between the germline ends. CDR3 length equals 14 residues. CDR1 is SEHNR, CDR2 FQNEAQ, per germline (reference sequence). CDR3 amino acids: CASSLFTLKEKLFF. CDR3 coding DNA: TGTGCCAGCAGCCTATTCACGCTCAAGGAAAAACTGTTTTTT.

The genes are TRBV28 and TRBJ1-5; the match to TRBD1 covers 7 bases. J gave up 9 bases and V 8 bases, and 25 bases lay outside the gene matches. The CDR3 consists of 18 residues. Looked up from germline, CDR1 is MDHEN and CDR2 is SYDVKM. As DNA, the CDR3 is TGTGCCAGCGGCGGGGCCCGACAGGGCCCAAGAGGAATCTCGCCCCAGCATTTT. It yields the protein CASGGARQGPRGISPQHF.

V usage is TRBV28 and J usage is TRBJ1-2; D uncertain. CDR1 is MDHEN, CDR2 SYDVKM, per germline. The CDR3 runs 13 residues. The V end lost 3 bases, the J end lost 12 bases, and 17 bases lay between the germline ends. The CDR3 bases are TGTGCCAGCAGTTTGGGCCCATGGCTCCCGAACACCTTC. As protein: CASSLGPWLPNTF.

This chain links TRBV10-2 with TRBJ1-4; TRBD1 agrees at 12 bases. The germline gives CDR1 WSHSY, CDR2 SAAADI. CDR3 length: 19 amino acids. With V trimmed by 2 bases and J by 10 bases, 17 bases remained unmatched. CDR3 loop: CASSEPRPVRGQGAGKLFF. The CDR3 DNA sequence: TGCGCCAGCAGTGAGCCTCGCCCCGTGCGGGGACAGGGGGCAGGAAAACTGTTTTTT.

The genes are TRBV2 and TRBJ2-7; 7 bases are shared with TRBD2. Germline CDR1 and CDR2: SNHLY and FYNNEI. This CDR3 is 13 amino acids long. V shed 4 bases, J shed 6 bases, and the junction held 6 bases outside the gene matches. CDR3 nucleotide sequence: TGTGCCAGCAGTGCTAGACTAGCAGGCGAGCAGTACTTC. Residues: CASSARLAGEQYF.

The chain links TRBV28 to TRBJ2-7; D is unresolved. The CDR3 is made up of 13 amino acids. The V end lost 5 bases, the J end lost 0 bases, and 8 bases lay between the germline ends. CDR1 and CDR2 from the germline V gene are MDHEN and SYDVKM. The chain's CDR3 is CASSRHGSYEQYF. Here the CDR3 DNA reads TGTGCCAGCAGTCGACACGGCTCCTACGAGCAGTACTTC. Full variable domain (remainder filled in from reference TRBV28 and TRBJ2-7): DVKVTQSSRYLVKRTGEKVFLECVQDMDHENMFWYRQDPGLGLRLIYFSYDVKMKEKGDIPEGYSVSREKKERFSLILESASTNQTSMYLCASSRHGSYEQYFGPGTRLTVT.

CDR3 amino acids: CASSVVSRNTEAFF. The CDR3 region has the DNA TGTGCCAGCAGCGTAGTATCCAGGAACACTGAAGCTTTCTTT. The chain has TRBV9 and TRBJ1-1; D is uncertain. CDR1 is SGDLS and CDR2 is YYNGEE in the germline V gene. The CDR3 covers 14 residues. Trimming stripped 0 bases from V and 1 base from J, with 7 bases between.

The chain combines TRBV18 with TRBJ2-2, with TRBD1 matching 7 bases. The junction had 6 bases not matched to a gene; V was cut back by 7 bases and J by 4 bases. The CDR3 sequence is 14 residues long. Germline V gives CDR1 KGHSH, CDR2 LQKENI. CDR3 sequence (DNA): TGTGCCAGCTACCGACAGGGACCCACCGGGGAGCTGTTTTTT. Translation gives CASYRQGPTGELFF.

This sequence joins TRBV30 and TRBJ1-2; D not resolved. Germline-derived CDR1 and CDR2 are GTSNPN and SVGIG (reference sequence). CDR3 length: 11 amino acids. Trimming pared 3 bases from V and 1 base from J, leaving 3 bases between. Here the CDR3 DNA reads TGTGCCTGGAGCTATAACTATGGCTACACCTTC. Translated, it gives CAWSYNYGYTF. Full variable domain (outside the CDR3, taken from reference TRBV30 and TRBJ1-2): SQTIHQWPATLVQPVGSPLSLECTVEGTSNPNLYWYRQAAGRGLQLLFYSVGIGQISSEVPQNLSASRPQDRQFILSSKKLLLSDSGFYLCAWSYNYGYTFGSGTRLTVV.

This clone was counted between two and nine times. The chain has TRBV28 and TRBJ1-1; a weak D match, TRBD1 (6 bases). The CDR3 totals 16 residues. Germline CDR1 reads MDHEN; CDR2 reads SYDVKM. V shed 4 bases and J shed 4 bases, with 19 bases lying between them. The CDR3 DNA follows: TGTGCCAGCAGTTCCCCGACAGGTACTTTGGGCACTGAAGCTTTCTTT. Translated: CASSSPTGTLGTEAFF.

The genes are TRBV2 and TRBJ2-4; D call uncertain. The germline gives CDR1 SNHLY, CDR2 FYNNEI. The length of the CDR3 is 15 residues. The V and J ends lost 4 bases and 2 bases respectively, with 12 bases between them. The CDR3 loop is CASSGGSLTKNIQYF. For the CDR3, the DNA is TGTGCCAGCAGTGGCGGCTCTCTTACCAAAAACATTCAGTACTTC.

V gene TRBV6-5 combines with J gene TRBJ1-1; D is possibly TRBD1 (6 bases). CDR3 length: 14 amino acids. The germline V gene has CDR1 MNHEY and CDR2 SVGAGI. Trimming took 0 bases from V and 4 from J, leaving 9 bases between them. CDR3 region: CASSYSYRATEAFF. The CDR3 DNA reads as TGTGCCAGCAGTTACTCGTACAGGGCCACTGAAGCTTTCTTT.

The chain couples TRBV5-1 to TRBJ1-4; no definite D call. With 4 bases removed from V and 0 bases from J, the gap between germline ends came to 10 bases. The CDR3 totals 15 residues. Germline CDR1 and CDR2: SGHRS and YFSETQ. CDR3 DNA: TGCGCCAGCAGCCCCCGCAGGACAACTAATGAAAAACTGTTTTTT. Amino acid sequence: CASSPRRTTNEKLFF. Full variable domain (missing parts from reference TRBV5-1 and TRBJ1-4): KAGVTQTPRYLIKTRGQQVTLSCSPISGHRSVSWYQQTPGQGLQFLFEYFSETQRNKGNFPGRFSGRQFSNSRSEMNVSTLELGDSALYLCASSPRRTTNEKLFFGSGTQLSVL.